One and the same sample provided the 26 T cell receptor beta chains below, sequenced in a study of OX40 agonist ivuxolimab in advanced cancers. Clones were read by immunoSEQ multiplex PCR, and TCRdb kept only the in-frame ones, dropping some. Here the sample spans about 76,000 clones, 85% to 90% being singletons. The sample consisted of CD4+ or CD8+ T cells sorted from blood, taken in a trial of the OX40 agonist ivuxolimab. All receptors come from an adult with an advanced solid tumor such as melanoma, head and neck, liver or kidney cancer.

This clone was recorded only once. J is TRBJ2-5 and V is TRBV28, with D tentatively TRBD1 (6 bases). The CDR3 has 14 amino acids. From germline, CDR1 is MDHEN and CDR2 SYDVKM. Deletions cut 5 bases from V and 4 bases from J, with 14 bases between. The CDR3 DNA reads as TGTGCCAGCAGTCACCCCACAGGGTTAGAGACCCAGTACTTC. Encoded protein: CASSHPTGLETQYF. The whole variable domain, remainder taken from reference TRBV28 and TRBJ2-5, is DVKVTQSSRYLVKRTGEKVFLECVQDMDHENMFWYRQDPGLGLRLIYFSYDVKMKEKGDIPEGYSVSREKKERFSLILESASTNQTSMYLCASSHPTGLETQYFGPGTRLLVL.

The V gene is TRBV6-1, the J gene TRBJ2-2; TRBD2 aligns across 14 bases. Germline loops: CDR1 MNHNS, CDR2 SASEGT. V gave up 4 bases and J gave up 6 bases; unmatched junction bases: 7. This CDR3 region has 17 residues. The chain's CDR3 is CASSGGLAGGVAGELFF. The CDR3 DNA sequence: TGTGCCAGCAGTGGAGGACTAGCGGGAGGTGTGGCCGGGGAGCTGTTTTTT.

V is TRBV11-2 and J is TRBJ1-3; tentatively, D is TRBD1 (5 bases). The CDR3 loop spans 14 amino acids. V lost 5 bases to trimming and J lost 0 bases, with 8 bases between them. Germline V gives CDR1 SGHAT, CDR2 FQNNGV. CDR3 protein: CASSRGSSGNTIYF. CDR3 nucleotide sequence: TGTGCCAGCAGCCGGGGCAGCTCTGGAAACACCATATATTTT.

This clone was seen just once. The rearrangement joins TRBV30 to TRBJ2-5; the match to TRBD1 covers 9 bases. With the DNA end fitting TRBJ2-7 better, the J assignment may be wrong. There are 13 residues in the CDR3. Germline CDR1 GTSNPN, CDR2 SVGIG (reference sequence). The CDR3 reads CAWAGTGSVEQYF. CDR3 bases: TGTGCCTGGGCTGGGACAGGGAGCGTCGAGCAGTACTTC.

About this clone itself: The sample has other DNA sequences that encode this CDR3 too. The rearrangement joins TRBV5-1 to TRBJ2-5; no clear D. CDR1 and CDR2 (germline): SGHRS, YFSETQ. The V end was cut by 2 bases, the J end by 5 bases, with 7 bases between. The CDR3 is made up of 12 amino acids. In DNA, the CDR3 is TGCGCCAGCAGCTTAGATGGTGAGACCCAGTACTTC. As protein: CASSLDGETQYF.

The sample holds one count of this clone. The J gene is TRBJ1-4, the V gene TRBV5-1; D unresolved. The V gene lost 0 bases and the J gene lost 5 bases, with 5 bases spanning the gap. Germline CDR1 and CDR2: SGHRS and YFSETQ. The CDR3 sequence is 13 residues long. In DNA, the CDR3 is TGCGCCAGCAGCTTGGCTCTGAATGAAAAACTGTTTTTT. The encoded protein is CASSLALNEKLFF.

V gene TRBV5-1 combines with J gene TRBJ2-5; 8 bases are a match to TRBD1. The CDR3 contains 16 residues. Looked up from germline, CDR1 is SGHRS and CDR2 is YFSETQ. V shed 1 base and J 2 bases; nucleotides not matched to a gene: 7. The CDR3 DNA follows: TGCGCCAGCAGCTTGTCGGGACAGGCGTTGCAAGAGACCCAGTACTTC. Protein sequence: CASSLSGQALQETQYF.

The chain links TRBV19 to TRBJ1-5; D call uncertain. Germline CDR1 and CDR2: LNHDA and SQIVND (reference sequence). This CDR3 contains 13 residues. V was shortened by 3 bases and J by 3 bases, with 6 bases between the two germline ends. CDR3 in DNA: TGTGCCAGTAGTATCCAGCACAATCAGCCCCAGCATTTT. Amino acid sequence: CASSIQHNQPQHF.

This clone has only a few counts. The chain employs TRBV14 and TRBJ2-7; 8 nucleotides agree with TRBD1. Germline CDR1 is SGHDN and CDR2 is FVKESK. Trimming at V came to 4 bases and at J to 5 bases, leaving 10 bases not matched to a gene. CDR3 length equals 15 residues. CDR3 bases: TGTGCCAGCAGCCCCTGGACAGGGTTCTTCAACGAGCAGTACTTC. This gives the protein CASSPWTGFFNEQYF. The whole variable domain, filled in from reference TRBV14 and TRBJ2-7, reads EAGVTQFPSHSVIEKGQTVTLRCDPISGHDNLYWYRRVMGKEIKFLLHFVKESKQDESGMPNNRFLAERTGGTYSTLKVQPAELEDSGVYFCASSPWTGFFNEQYFGPGTRLTVT.

Remarks on this clone: The junction and the germline gene differ at one end; a read error may be behind it. The chain employs TRBV7-7 and TRBJ2-5, with 15 bases matching TRBD2. The germline CDR1 and CDR2 sequences are SSHAT and FNYEAQ (reference sequence). This CDR3 is 16 amino acids long. The CDR3 nucleotides are TGTGCTAGCAGCTTAGGACTAGCGGGAGGGCAAGAGACCCAGTACTTC. Translating gives CASSLGLAGGQETQYF.

The chain has TRBV7-2 and TRBJ2-7, with 9 bases matching TRBD1. With V trimmed by 8 bases and J by 4 bases, 12 bases remained unmatched. This CDR3 region has 15 residues. Germline CDR1 is SGHTA and CDR2 is FQGNSA. Here the CDR3 DNA reads TGTGCCAGCGCCCCCTCCGGGACAGGGCAGTACGAGCAGTACTTC. Protein: CASAPSGTGQYEQYF.

This chain links TRBV7-2 with TRBJ2-5; D possibly corresponds to TRBD2 (7 bases). CDR3 length: 16 amino acids. From germline, CDR1 is SGHTA and CDR2 FQGNSA. The V gene lost 5 bases and the J gene lost 5 bases, with 21 bases spanning the gap. The CDR3 DNA reads as TGTGCCAGCAGCCCCCGAAAAGGGGGGGTTGGGGAGACCCAGTACTTC. Amino acids: CASSPRKGGVGETQYF.

The chain recombines TRBV6-5 with TRBJ2-5, with D unclear. This CDR3 region has 13 residues. Deletions cut 6 bases from V and 4 bases from J, with 12 bases between. The germline V gene has CDR1 MNHEY and CDR2 SVGAGI. The DNA of the CDR3 is TGTGCCAGCAGCCGAAGGATAATAGAGACCCAGTACTTC. Translation: CASSRRIIETQYF.

The V and J genes are TRBV4-1 and TRBJ1-5, with a tentative D call TRBD1 (6 bases). The CDR3 spans 14 residues. V was shortened by 0 bases and J by 9 bases, with 12 bases between the two germline ends. From germline, CDR1 is MGHRA and CDR2 YSYEKL. Written as DNA, the CDR3 is TGCGCCAGCAGCCAAGATGGAGGGGGAAGGCCCCAGCATTTT. Encoded protein: CASSQDGGGRPQHF.

This clone was recorded once. The CDR3 DNA is TGTGCCAGCAGCCTGTACACAGATACGCAGTATTTT. Protein sequence: CASSLYTDTQYF. The rearrangement uses TRBV7-2 and TRBJ2-3; no definite D call. This CDR3 region has 12 residues. V shed 5 bases and J shed 2 bases, with 5 bases lying between them. CDR1 and CDR2 (germline): SGHTA, FQGNSA.

V usage is TRBV5-1 and J usage is TRBJ1-5; tentative D call: TRBD1 (6 bases). Germline CDR1 is SGHRS and CDR2 is YFSETQ. Trimming pared 0 bases from V and 6 bases from J, leaving 10 bases between. The CDR3 runs to 14 residues. Written as DNA, the CDR3 is TGCGCCAGCAGCTTGGGGACAGCGGGTCAGCCCCAGCATTTT. It encodes CASSLGTAGQPQHF.

The gene calls are TRBV11-2 and TRBJ2-3, with 15 bases lining up with TRBD2. The CDR3 consists of 16 residues. The V gene end was trimmed by 4 bases and the J gene end by 5 bases; junction bases not matched to a gene: 4. CDR1 and CDR2 (germline): SGHAT, FQNNGV. The CDR3 region has the DNA TGTGCCAGCAGCTCGGGACTAGCGGGAGGTATAGATACGCAGTATTTT. Amino acid sequence: CASSSGLAGGIDTQYF.

This chain connects TRBV27 to TRBJ2-6; tentative D call: TRBD1 (5 bases). V lost 5 bases and J lost 2, with 7 bases in between. Germline CDR1 MNHEY, CDR2 SMNVEV (reference sequence). The CDR3 is 14 residues long. This CDR3 is CASSRGPGANVLTF. The DNA for the CDR3 is TGTGCCAGCAGTAGGGGCCCTGGGGCCAACGTCCTGACTTTC.

This chain connects TRBV6-5 to TRBJ2-5; 8 bases map to TRBD2. The V gene end was trimmed by 3 bases and the J gene end by 4 bases; junction bases not matched to a gene: 7. Germline V gene sequence: CDR1 MNHEY, CDR2 SVGAGI. This CDR3 has 15 amino acids. CDR3 DNA: TGTGCCAGCAGTTATCTCGGGGGGGGGCGAGAGACCCAGTACTTC. Protein sequence: CASSYLGGGRETQYF.

V usage is TRBV6-5 and J usage is TRBJ2-7; TRBD1 agrees at 7 bases. This CDR3 is 15 amino acids long. The V and J ends lost 6 bases and 2 bases, in that order; junction bases with no gene match: 10. Germline values: CDR1 MNHEY, CDR2 SVGAGI. The chain's CDR3 is CASRRTGAQPYEQYF. The CDR3 region has the DNA TGTGCCAGCAGGCGTACAGGGGCCCAACCCTACGAGCAGTACTTC.

The V and J genes are TRBV27 and TRBJ2-7; 9 nucleotides agree with TRBD1. CDR1 is MNHEY, CDR2 SMNVEV, per germline (reference sequence). The J segment lost 4 bases and the V segment lost 5 bases, leaving 9 bases of the junction unmatched. There are 15 residues in the CDR3. The CDR3 DNA is TGTGCCAGCAGTCCTTCCTCGGGACAGGGATACGAGCAGTACTTC. Protein product: CASSPSSGQGYEQYF.

The J gene is TRBJ2-1, the V gene TRBV11-2; 7 nucleotides match TRBD1. This CDR3 is built from 16 residues. CDR1 SGHAT and CDR2 FQNNGV come from the germline V gene. With 1 base clipped from V and 7 bases from J, the junction kept 10 bases outside the gene matches. The CDR3 DNA reads as TGTGCCAGCAGCTTAGTAACAGGGGCGGCCCGAAATGAGCAGTTCTTC. This encodes CASSLVTGAARNEQFF.

This chain's CDR3 is CASSYMGTVYNEQFF. As DNA, the CDR3 is TGTGCCAGCAGTTACATGGGGACAGTTTACAATGAGCAGTTCTTC. The V and J genes are TRBV6-6 and TRBJ2-1; 7 bases are shared with TRBD1. V lost 2 bases to trimming and J lost 4 bases; unmatched junction nucleotides: 5. The germline V gene encodes CDR1 MNHNY and CDR2 SVGAGI (reference sequence). This CDR3 has 15 residues.

The chain uses TRBV4-1 and TRBJ1-1; 7 bases map to TRBD1. Unmatched junction bases numbered 5, after V lost 3 bases and J lost 1 base. CDR3 length: 15 amino acids. CDR1 is MGHRA and CDR2 is YSYEKL in the germline V gene. The chain's CDR3 is CASSQTGTQNTEAFF. In nucleotides, the CDR3 is TGCGCCAGCAGCCAGACAGGGACGCAGAACACTGAAGCTTTCTTT.

The rearrangement joins TRBV14 to TRBJ1-1; perhaps TRBD1 as D (5 bases). The germline V gene encodes CDR1 SGHDN and CDR2 FVKESK. The length of the CDR3 is 12 residues. V lost 4 bases and J lost 6, with 9 bases in between. The CDR3 region has the DNA TGTGCCAGCAGCCGAGGGGTGTCTGAAGCTTTCTTT. Protein: CASSRGVSEAFF.

This chain connects TRBV30 to TRBJ2-7; D remains unclear. Looked up from germline, CDR1 is GTSNPN and CDR2 is SVGIG (reference sequence). The CDR3 consists of 13 residues. Trimming removed 2 bases from V and 3 bases from J, with 11 bases in between. The CDR3 sequence: CAWSRSVGYEQYF. In DNA form, the CDR3 reads TGTGCCTGGAGTCGTAGTGTTGGCTACGAGCAGTACTTC.